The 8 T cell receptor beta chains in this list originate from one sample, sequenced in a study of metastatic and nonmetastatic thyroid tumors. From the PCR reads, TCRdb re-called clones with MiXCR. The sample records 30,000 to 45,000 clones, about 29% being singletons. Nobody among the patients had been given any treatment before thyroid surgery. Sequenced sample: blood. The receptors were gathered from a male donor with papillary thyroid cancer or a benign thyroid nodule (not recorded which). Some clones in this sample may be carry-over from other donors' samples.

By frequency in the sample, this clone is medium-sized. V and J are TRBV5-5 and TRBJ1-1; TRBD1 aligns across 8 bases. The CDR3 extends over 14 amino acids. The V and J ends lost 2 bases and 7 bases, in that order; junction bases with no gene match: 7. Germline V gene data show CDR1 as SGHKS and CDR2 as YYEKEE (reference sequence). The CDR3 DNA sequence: TGTGCCAGCAGCTTTGAGGGACAGGCCATTGAAGCTTTCTTT. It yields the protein CASSFEGQAIEAFF.

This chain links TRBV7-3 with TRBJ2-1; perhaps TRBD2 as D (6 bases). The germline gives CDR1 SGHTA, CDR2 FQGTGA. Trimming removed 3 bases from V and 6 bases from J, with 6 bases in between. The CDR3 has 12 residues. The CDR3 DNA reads TGTGCCAGCAGCTTTAGCGGCAATGAGCAGTTCTTC. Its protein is CASSFSGNEQFF.

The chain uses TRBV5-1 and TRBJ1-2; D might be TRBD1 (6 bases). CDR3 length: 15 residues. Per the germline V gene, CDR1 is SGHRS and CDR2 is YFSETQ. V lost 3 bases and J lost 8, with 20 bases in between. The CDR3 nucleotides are TGCGCCAGCAGCTCCGAATCACGGGGGGGCGGCGGCTACACCTTC. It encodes CASSSESRGGGGYTF.

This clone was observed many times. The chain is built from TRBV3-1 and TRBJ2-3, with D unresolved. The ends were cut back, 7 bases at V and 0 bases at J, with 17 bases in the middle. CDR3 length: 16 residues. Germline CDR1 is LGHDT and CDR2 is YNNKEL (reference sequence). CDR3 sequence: CASTLRGGTSTDTQYF. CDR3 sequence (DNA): TGTGCCAGCACCCTGCGAGGCGGAACGAGCACAGATACGCAGTATTTT.

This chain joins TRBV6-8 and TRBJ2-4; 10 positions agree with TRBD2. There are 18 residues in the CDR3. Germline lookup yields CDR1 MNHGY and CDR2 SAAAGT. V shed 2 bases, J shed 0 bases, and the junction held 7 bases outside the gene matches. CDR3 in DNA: TGTGCCAGCAGTTACGGGGCACTAGCGGGACTAGCCAAAAACATTCAGTACTTC. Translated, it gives CASSYGALAGLAKNIQYF.

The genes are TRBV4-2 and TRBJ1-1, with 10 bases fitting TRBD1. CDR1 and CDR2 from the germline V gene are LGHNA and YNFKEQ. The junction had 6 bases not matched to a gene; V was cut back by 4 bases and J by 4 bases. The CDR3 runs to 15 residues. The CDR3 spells CASSRGTGDLTEAFF. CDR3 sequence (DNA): TGTGCCAGCAGCCGAGGGACAGGGGACCTCACTGAAGCTTTCTTT.

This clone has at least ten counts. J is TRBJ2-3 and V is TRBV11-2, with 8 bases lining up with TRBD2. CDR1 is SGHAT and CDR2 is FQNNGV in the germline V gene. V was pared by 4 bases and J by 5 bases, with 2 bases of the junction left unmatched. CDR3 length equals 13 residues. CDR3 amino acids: CASSYAGGDTQYF. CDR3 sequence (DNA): TGTGCCAGCAGCTACGCGGGAGGAGATACGCAGTATTTT.

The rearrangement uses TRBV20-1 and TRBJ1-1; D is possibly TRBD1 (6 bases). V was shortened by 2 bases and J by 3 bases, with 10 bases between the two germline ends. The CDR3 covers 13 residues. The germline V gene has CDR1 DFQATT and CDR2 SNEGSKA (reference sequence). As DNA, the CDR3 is TGCAGTGCTAGATGGGGGCTGGACACTGAAGCTTTCTTT. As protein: CSARWGLDTEAFF.